A single sample is the source of the 2 T cell receptor beta chains below, sequenced in a study of the immune and genomic landscape of osteosarcoma (dated by TCRdb to 2020 to 2022). Libraries were constructed by the immunoSEQ multiplex PCR assay. TCRdb holds this immuneACCESS table with in-frame rearrangements only. Some clones are missing; in checked studies, unresolved V genes explain under half, and the rest has no known cause. Within this sample are several thousand clones, with about two thirds of them counted one time only. Jointly, the top ten make up approximately 16% of the sample. Post-treatment primary, local recurrence and metastasis tumors from poor-prognosis patients were used as specimens. The sample taken for sequencing was osteosarcoma tumor tissue from the lung. Receptors were obtained from a human donor with osteosarcoma.

The chain joins TRBV25-1 to TRBJ1-2, with 7 nucleotides matching TRBD1. In germline, CDR1 is MGHDK, CDR2 SYGVNS. The CDR3 spans 15 residues. V lost 3 bases, J lost 3 bases, and 7 bases stayed unmatched. The CDR3 bases are TGTGCCAGCAGTGACCCGACAGGGTCCGACTATGGCTACACCTTC. This gives the protein CASSDPTGSDYGYTF.

CDR3 amino acids: CASSPYGGTDTQYF. The CDR3 coding sequence is TGTGCCAGCAGCCCCTACGGGGGCACAGATACGCAGTATTTT. The V and J genes are TRBV7-8 and TRBJ2-3; the D gene is possibly TRBD2 (5 bases). This CDR3 comprises 14 residues. Germline values: CDR1 SGHVS, CDR2 FQNEAQ. Trimming took off 5 bases at V and 1 base at J, with 10 bases between the two ends.